One sample yielded the 10 T cell receptor beta chains listed below, sequenced in a study of early T cells in non-severe SARS-CoV-2 infection. TCRdb re-derived calls from the 5' RACE reads in MiXCR, one entry per CDR3 protein. The profile shows tens of thousands of distinct CDR3 sequences, roughly 10% of them singletons. Input material: whole blood. The receptors derive from an adult who was a healthcare worker with PCR-confirmed SARS-CoV-2 infection or an uninfected control (not recorded which).

This clonotype was detected only a few times. This sequence joins TRBV6-2 or TRBV6-3 and TRBJ2-1; D gene unclear. Germline lookup yields CDR1 MNHEY and CDR2 SVGEGT. Trimming pared 0 bases from V and 0 bases from J, leaving 6 bases between. The CDR3 length is 15 residues. DNA of the CDR3: TGTGCCAGCAGTTACTCCCCCAGCTCCTACAATGAGCAGTTCTTC. It translates to CASSYSPSSYNEQFF.

This clonotype was observed a few times. The chain couples TRBV28 to TRBJ2-1, with 10 bases lining up with TRBD2. Germline-derived CDR1 and CDR2 are MDHEN and SYDVKM. The trim removed 6 bases at V and 8 bases at J, leaving 19 bases unmatched. The CDR3 consists of 18 residues. CDR3 loop: CASSSTSPKREGGDEQFF. The CDR3 coding sequence is TGTGCCAGCAGCTCTACAAGCCCGAAGCGGGAGGGAGGGGATGAGCAGTTCTTC.

This clonotype has more than one count but fewer than ten. This rearrangement joins TRBV7-2 to TRBJ1-2, with D possibly being TRBD1 (6 bases). V dropped 5 bases and J dropped 2 bases, with 9 bases sitting between them. The CDR3 has 13 amino acids. Germline V lookup: CDR1 SGHTA, CDR2 FQGNSA. The CDR3 DNA is TGTGCCAGCAGCCGGACAGAAAACTATGGCTACACCTTC. This translates into CASSRTENYGYTF.

This clonotype was observed a few times. V and J are TRBV7-9 and TRBJ1-3, with TRBD1 identical over 7 bases. The CDR3 is 15 amino acids. The V segment lost 5 bases and the J segment 0 bases; nucleotides outside the gene matches: 4. Germline CDR1 SEHNR, CDR2 FQNEAQ (reference sequence). The CDR3 DNA reads TGTGCCAGCAGCCGACAGGGTACCTCTGGAAACACCATATATTTT. It codes for CASSRQGTSGNTIYF. The variable domain in full, with the rest retrieved from reference TRBV7-9 and TRBJ1-3, is DTGVSQNPRHKITKRGQNVTFRCDPISEHNRLYWYRQTLGQGPEFLTYFQNEAQLEKSRLLSDRFSAERPKGSFSTLEIQRTEQGDSAMYLCASSRQGTSGNTIYFGEGSWLTVV.

In its sample, this clonotype was seen many times. The genes are TRBV13 and TRBJ1-1; TRBD1 aligns across 7 bases. CDR3 length: 15 amino acids. V shed 5 bases and J 3 bases; nucleotides not matched to a gene: 9. The germline V gene has CDR1 PRHDT and CDR2 FYEKMQ (reference sequence). The CDR3 bases are TGTGCCAGCAGCAACCCATACAGGGGCCACACTGAAGCTTTCTTT. Its translation: CASSNPYRGHTEAFF. Supplemented by reference TRBV13 and TRBJ1-1, the full variable domain reads AAGVIQSPRHLIKEKRETATLKCYPIPRHDTVYWYQQGPGQDPQFLISFYEKMQSDKGSIPDRFSAQQFSDYHSELNMSSLELGDSALYFCASSNPYRGHTEAFFGQGTRLTVV.

Ten or more counts support this clonotype. This rearrangement joins TRBV5-6 to TRBJ2-3, with no clear D. Trimming removed 2 bases from V and 4 bases from J, with 5 bases in between. The CDR3 loop spans 12 amino acids. Per germline, CDR1 SGHDT and CDR2 YYEEEE. CDR3: CASSLLPDTQYF. The CDR3 region has the DNA TGTGCCAGCAGCTTACTTCCAGATACGCAGTATTTT.

This clonotype showed up many times. The chain combines TRBV7-6 with TRBJ2-7, with D possibly TRBD2 on 6 matching bases. Germline lookup yields CDR1 SGHVS and CDR2 FNYEAQ. The CDR3 sequence is 13 residues long. Trimming shortened V by 2 bases and J by 4 bases, and 9 bases separated the two germline ends. CDR3 sequence (DNA): TGTGCCAGCAGCTTACCTGGGGGGTACGAGCAGTACTTC. Translating gives CASSLPGGYEQYF.

This clonotype was detected ten times or more. The chain uses TRBV7-2 and TRBJ2-2; D unresolved. V lost 1 base to trimming and J lost 0 bases, with 3 bases between them. Germline V CDR1 and CDR2: SGHTA, FQGNSA. The CDR3 extends over 14 amino acids. The CDR3, as DNA: TGTGCCAGCAGCTTAGTGCCGAACACCGGGGAGCTGTTTTTT. This translates into CASSLVPNTGELFF.

This sequence joins TRBV12-3 or TRBV12-4 and TRBJ2-2, with a tentative D call TRBD2 (6 bases). V lost 9 bases, J lost 4 bases, and 15 bases lay in between. The CDR3 sequence is 14 residues long. CDR3 DNA sequence: TGTGCCAGTAACTCCCAGGGAGGCACCGGGGAGCTGTTTTTT. Residues: CASNSQGGTGELFF.

This chain connects TRBV27 to TRBJ1-6; 8 bases are a match to TRBD1. The CDR3 extends over 12 amino acids. V lost 2 bases, J lost 14 bases, and 2 bases stayed unmatched. Germline CDR1 and CDR2: MNHEY and SMNVEV (reference sequence). CDR3 DNA sequence: TGTGCCAGCAGTTTAAACAGGGGGGCCCTCCACTTT. This translates into CASSLNRGALHF.